The sample holds a few counts of the clone carrying this T cell receptor beta chain. Its specificity is unknown. Trimming cost V 4 bases and J 1 base, with 17 bases left between them. This CDR3 spans 16 amino acids. The germline V gene has CDR1 SGHRS and CDR2 YFSETQ. Reverse transcription of all isolated RNA meant that expressed TCRB transcripts were sequenced. Measured with immunoSEQ multiplex PCR; TCRdb has only the in-frame clones, and not every one. The table has around 400,000 clones, roughly 16% seen once; the top ten hold about 0.019%. This sample was included in a study of beta chain features in type 1 diabetes. Study-wide results and limits: Within the patient group, naive, central memory and Treg TCRB repertoires appeared more similar to each other than within healthy donors.

This rearrangement joins TRBV5-1 to TRBJ1-1; D possibly corresponds to TRBD1 (6 bases). What was sequenced was naive CD4+ T cells from blood. The sequence was collected from a woman between 18 and 30 years old in good health. The CDR3 loop reads CASSPLQGTTNTEAFF. The CDR3 DNA reads TGCGCCAGCAGCCCCCTACAGGGCACTACGAACACTGAAGCTTTCTTT. Full variable domain (remainder filled in from reference TRBV5-1 and TRBJ1-1): KAGVTQTPRYLIKTRGQQVTLSCSPISGHRSVSWYQQTPGQGLQFLFEYFSETQRNKGNFPGRFSGRQFSNSRSEMNVSTLELGDSALYLCASSPLQGTTNTEAFFGQGTRLTVV.